This T cell receptor (beta chain) was captured by sequencing in a study of blood T cell repertoires in COVID-19. In the authors' workflow: From reference gene primer amplification, estimates of nucleated cell counts were derived. TCRdb keeps only in-frame clones here, not all; method: immunoSEQ multiplex PCR. D and trimming were read from the DNA, whereas the V and J calls and clone size are those reported in that table. In the table there are some 150,000 clones, 80% to 90% of which are singletons. V lost 1 base and J lost 0, with 7 bases in between. Germline V gene data show CDR1 as LGHDT and CDR2 as YNNKEL (reference sequence). The CDR3 is made up of 15 amino acids.

The specimen was peripheral blood. The chain employs TRBV3-1 (or the pseudogene TRBV3-2) and TRBJ1-3; D is possibly TRBD1 (6 bases). The origin of this receptor is a man between 45 and 60 years old with active COVID-19. CDR3 region: CASSQVRGSGNTIYF. CDR3 DNA sequence: TGTGCCAGCAGCCAAGTCAGGGGCTCTGGAAACACCATATATTTT.